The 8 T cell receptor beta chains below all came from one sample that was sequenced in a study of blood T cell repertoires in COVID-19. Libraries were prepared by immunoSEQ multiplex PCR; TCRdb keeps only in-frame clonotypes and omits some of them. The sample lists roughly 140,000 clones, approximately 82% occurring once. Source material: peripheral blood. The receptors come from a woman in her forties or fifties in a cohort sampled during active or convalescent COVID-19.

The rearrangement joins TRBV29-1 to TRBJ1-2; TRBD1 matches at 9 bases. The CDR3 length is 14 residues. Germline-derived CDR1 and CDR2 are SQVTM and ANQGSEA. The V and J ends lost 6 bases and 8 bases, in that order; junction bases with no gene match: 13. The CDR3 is CSVLGGQGNWGYTF. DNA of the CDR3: TGCAGCGTCCTCGGGGGACAGGGAAACTGGGGCTACACCTTC. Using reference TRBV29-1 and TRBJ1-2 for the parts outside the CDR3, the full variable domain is SAVISQKPSRDICQRGTSLTIQCQVDSQVTMMFWYRQQPGQSLTLIATANQGSEATYESGFVIDKFPISRPNLTFSTLTVSNMSPEDSSIYLCSVLGGQGNWGYTFGSGTRLTVV.

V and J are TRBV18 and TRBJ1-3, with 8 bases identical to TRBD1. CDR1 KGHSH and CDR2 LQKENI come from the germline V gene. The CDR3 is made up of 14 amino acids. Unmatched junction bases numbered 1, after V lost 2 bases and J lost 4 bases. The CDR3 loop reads CASSPGQGGNTIYF. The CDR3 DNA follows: TGTGCCAGCTCACCAGGACAGGGCGGAAACACCATATATTTT. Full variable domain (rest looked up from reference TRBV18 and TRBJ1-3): NAGVMQNPRHLVRRRGQEARLRCSPMKGHSHVYWYRQLPEEGLKFMVYLQKENIIDESGMPKERFSAEFPKEGPSILRIQQVVRGDSAAYFCASSPGQGGNTIYFGEGSWLTVV.

CDR3 coding DNA: TGTGCCAGCAGTTTAGGGGGGGGCAACTATGGCTACACCTTC. Translating it yields CASSLGGGNYGYTF. The gene calls are TRBV28 and TRBJ1-2, with D maybe TRBD1 (6 bases). V lost 2 bases to trimming and J lost 2 bases, with 9 bases between them. Germline values: CDR1 MDHEN, CDR2 SYDVKM. CDR3 length equals 14 residues.

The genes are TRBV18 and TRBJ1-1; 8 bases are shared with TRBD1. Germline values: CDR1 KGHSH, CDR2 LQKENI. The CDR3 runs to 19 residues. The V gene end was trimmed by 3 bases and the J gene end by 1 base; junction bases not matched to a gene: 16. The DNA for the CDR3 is TGTGCCAGCTCACCTCGTTCCCCAGGGGGCGCAGAAAGGAACACTGAAGCTTTCTTT. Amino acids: CASSPRSPGGAERNTEAFF. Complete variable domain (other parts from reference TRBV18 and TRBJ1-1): NAGVMQNPRHLVRRRGQEARLRCSPMKGHSHVYWYRQLPEEGLKFMVYLQKENIIDESGMPKERFSAEFPKEGPSILRIQQVVRGDSAAYFCASSPRSPGGAERNTEAFFGQGTRLTVV.

Here the CDR3 DNA reads TGTGCCAGCAGCTTAGAGGGACAGTACAAAAACATTCAGTACTTC. It codes for CASSLEGQYKNIQYF. The genes are TRBV7-8 and TRBJ2-4; 7 nucleotides line up with TRBD1. This CDR3 region has 15 residues. V lost 1 base to trimming and J lost 3 bases; unmatched junction nucleotides: 3. Germline V CDR1 and CDR2: SGHVS, FQNEAQ. The full variable domain, its missing parts supplied by reference TRBV7-8 and TRBJ2-4, is GAGVSQSPRYKVAKRGQDVALRCDPISGHVSLFWYQQALGQGPEFLTYFQNEAQLDKSGLPSDRFFAERPEGSVSTLKIQRTQQEDSAVYLCASSLEGQYKNIQYFGAGTRLSVL.

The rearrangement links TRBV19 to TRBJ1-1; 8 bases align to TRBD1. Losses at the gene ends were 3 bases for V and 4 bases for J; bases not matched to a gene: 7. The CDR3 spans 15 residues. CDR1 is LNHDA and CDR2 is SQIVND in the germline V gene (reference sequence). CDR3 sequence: CASSMGDRWGTEAFF. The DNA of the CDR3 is TGTGCCAGTAGTATGGGGGACAGGTGGGGCACTGAAGCTTTCTTT.

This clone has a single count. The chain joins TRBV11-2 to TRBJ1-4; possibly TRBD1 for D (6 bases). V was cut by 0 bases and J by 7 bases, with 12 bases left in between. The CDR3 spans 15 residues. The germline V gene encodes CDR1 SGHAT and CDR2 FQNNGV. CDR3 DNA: TGTGCCAGCAGCTTAGACAGGGGAAATTTTGAAAAACTGTTTTTT. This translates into CASSLDRGNFEKLFF. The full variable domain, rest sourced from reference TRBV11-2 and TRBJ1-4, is EAGVAQSPRYKIIEKRQSVAFWCNPISGHATLYWYQQILGQGPKLLIQFQNNGVVDDSQLPKDRFSAERLKGVDSTLKIQPAKLEDSAVYLCASSLDRGNFEKLFFGSGTQLSVL.

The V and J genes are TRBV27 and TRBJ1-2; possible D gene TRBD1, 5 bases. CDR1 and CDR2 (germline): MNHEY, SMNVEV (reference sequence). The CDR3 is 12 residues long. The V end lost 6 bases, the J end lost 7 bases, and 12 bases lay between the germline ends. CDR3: CASRGEVAGYTF. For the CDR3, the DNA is TGTGCCAGCAGAGGGGAAGTAGCTGGCTACACCTTC.